Sequencing of this TCR beta chain was carried out in a study of patients and donors after allogeneic stem cell transplantation. TCRdb reanalysed the RT-PCR reads using MiXCR and keeps one entry per CDR3 protein. Here the sample spans 95,000 to 120,000 distinct CDR3 sequences, approximately 40% being singletons. This CDR3 is built from 14 residues. Trimming cost V 7 bases and J 6 bases; bases outside gene matches: 7. This clonotype originated in a human donor who was either an allogeneic HSCT recipient or a stem cell or donor lymphocyte infusion donor (not recorded which). It is not recorded whose cells these are; they may come from a transplant donor. The J gene is TRBJ2-1, the V gene TRBV12-3 or TRBV12-4; 9 bases map to TRBD1. Material: blood, either unsorted or a sorted T cell fraction (not recorded which). CDR3 amino acids: CASIPGQGFNEQFF. The CDR3 DNA reads TGTGCCAGCATCCCGGGACAGGGCTTCAATGAGCAGTTCTTC.